This T cell receptor beta chain originates from a study of cytomegalovirus exposure and HLA in healthy donors. The PCR used 60 Vbeta and 13 Jbeta primers. The repertoire was sequenced with immunoSEQ multiplex PCR; TCRdb's copy has only in-frame clones and lacks some. Here the sample spans over 120,000 clones, roughly 71% being singletons. Input material: PBMCs. This clonotype originated in a young man in good health and CMV-seronegative.

CDR3 region: CASSSGLAGGAPQETQYF. In nucleotides, the CDR3 is TGCGCCAGCAGCTCGGGACTAGCGGGGGGGGCCCCCCAAGAGACCCAGTACTTC. The chain is built from TRBV5-1 and TRBJ2-5, with TRBD2 matching 16 bases. Trimming removed 3 bases from V and 1 base from J; junction bases left unmatched: 6. The CDR3 consists of 18 residues. Germline CDR1 reads SGHRS; CDR2 reads YFSETQ.